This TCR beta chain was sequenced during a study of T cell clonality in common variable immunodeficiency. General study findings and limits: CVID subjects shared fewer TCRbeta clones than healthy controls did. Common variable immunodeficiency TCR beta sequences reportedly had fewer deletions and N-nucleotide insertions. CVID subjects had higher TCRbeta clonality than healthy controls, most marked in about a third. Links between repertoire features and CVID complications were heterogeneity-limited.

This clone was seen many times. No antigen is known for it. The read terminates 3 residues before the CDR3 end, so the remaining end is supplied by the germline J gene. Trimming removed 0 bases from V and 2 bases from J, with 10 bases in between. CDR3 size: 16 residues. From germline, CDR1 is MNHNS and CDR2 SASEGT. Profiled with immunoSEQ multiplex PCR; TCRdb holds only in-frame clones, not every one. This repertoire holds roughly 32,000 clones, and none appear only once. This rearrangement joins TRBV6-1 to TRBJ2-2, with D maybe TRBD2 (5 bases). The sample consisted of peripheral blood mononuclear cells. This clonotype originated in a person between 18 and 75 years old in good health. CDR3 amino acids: CASSEAVATNTGELFF. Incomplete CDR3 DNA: TGTGCCAGCAGTGAAGCGGTAGCGACCAACACCGGGGAG.